One and the same sample provided the 26 T cell receptor beta chains below, sequenced in a study of control samples from healthy donors and cancer patients. Clones were sequenced by immunoSEQ multiplex PCR, and TCRdb holds only the in-frame ones, with some missing. The sample carries fewer than 30,000 clones, approximately 87% recorded once. Sequencing was carried out using PBMCs. The receptors come from a woman in her forties with lung cancer.

This clone has a handful of counts. For the CDR3, the DNA is TGTGCCAGCAGTCAGGGGGTGAACACTGAAGCTTTCTTT. Translation gives CASSQGVNTEAFF. The chain recombines TRBV12-3 or TRBV12-4 with TRBJ1-1, with 7 bases identical to TRBD1. The CDR3 length is 13 residues. The J segment lost 0 bases and the V segment lost 5 bases, leaving 0 bases of the junction unmatched.

The rearrangement links TRBV28 to TRBJ2-1; 11 bases agree with TRBD2. Germline V gene sequence: CDR1 MDHEN, CDR2 SYDVKM. This CDR3 region has 15 residues. J gave up 6 bases and V 4 bases, and 5 bases lay outside the gene matches. The CDR3 DNA reads as TGTGCCAGCAGTTCCGGGACTAGCGGTGCCAATGAGCAGTTCTTC. This encodes CASSSGTSGANEQFF.

The chain combines TRBV11-2 with TRBJ2-2, with 7 bases aligning to TRBD1. CDR3 size: 15 residues. V was pared by 3 bases and J by 0 bases, with 1 base of the junction left unmatched. Germline V gene lookup returns CDR1 SGHAT and CDR2 FQNNGV. Here the CDR3 reads CASSFGTANTGELFF. CDR3 nucleotide sequence: TGTGCCAGCAGCTTTGGGACAGCGAACACCGGGGAGCTGTTTTTT.

The chain recombines TRBV12-3 or TRBV12-4 with TRBJ2-3; D is unclear. This CDR3 has 13 amino acids. Trimming stripped 5 bases from V and 0 bases from J, with 6 bases between. Written as DNA, the CDR3 is TGTGCCAGCAGTCCCTCGAGCACAGATACGCAGTATTTT. Protein product: CASSPSSTDTQYF.

This clone was observed a handful of times. This chain connects TRBV5-1 to TRBJ2-3; no firm D call. V lost 2 bases to trimming and J lost 0 bases, with 10 bases between them. The CDR3 length is 15 residues. In germline, CDR1 is SGHRS, CDR2 YFSETQ. The CDR3 protein is CASSFWGLSTDTQYF. CDR3 DNA sequence: TGCGCCAGCAGCTTTTGGGGTCTTAGCACAGATACGCAGTATTTT.

The chain recombines TRBV12-3 or TRBV12-4 with TRBJ1-5, with 7 bases that match TRBD1. The CDR3 consists of 12 residues. Trimming cost V 6 bases and J 5 bases; bases outside gene matches: 1. The CDR3 spells CASRQGYQPQHF. The CDR3 DNA reads TGTGCCAGCAGACAGGGGTATCAGCCCCAGCATTTT.

The V call is TRBV6-4, the J call TRBJ2-3; D perhaps matches TRBD2 (6 bases). CDR1 and CDR2 from the germline V gene are MRHNA and SNTAGT. Trimming cost V 4 bases and J 6 bases, with 17 bases left between them. The CDR3 runs to 15 residues. The CDR3 DNA follows: TGTGCCAGCAGTGCCGGCGGAGGGCCTGGGGATACGCAGTATTTT. Its protein is CASSAGGGPGDTQYF.

V usage is TRBV11-3 and J usage is TRBJ1-2; D not certain. Germline CDR1 SGHNT, CDR2 YENEEA. Trimming cost V 8 bases and J 4 bases, with 14 bases left between them. The CDR3 has 13 residues. Here the CDR3 DNA reads TGTGCCAGCGGTCGGGCTGGGATCTATGGCTACACCTTC. This sequence encodes CASGRAGIYGYTF.

This chain's CDR3 is CASSLWTGSYEQYF. CDR3 nucleotides: TGTGCCAGCAGCCTATGGACAGGCTCCTACGAGCAGTACTTC. J is TRBJ2-7 and V is TRBV14, with 7 bases that match TRBD1. Looked up from germline, CDR1 is SGHDN and CDR2 is FVKESK. J gave up 0 bases and V 4 bases, and 3 bases lay outside the gene matches. The CDR3 extends over 14 amino acids. The full variable domain, completed using reference TRBV14 and TRBJ2-7, is EAGVTQFPSHSVIEKGQTVTLRCDPISGHDNLYWYRRVMGKEIKFLLHFVKESKQDESGMPNNRFLAERTGGTYSTLKVQPAELEDSGVYFCASSLWTGSYEQYFGPGTRLTVT.

This chain connects TRBV5-4 to TRBJ1-1, with a weak D call TRBD1 (5 bases). In germline, CDR1 is SGHNT, CDR2 YYREEE (reference sequence). The CDR3 extends over 16 amino acids. V lost 0 bases and J lost 4, with 16 bases in between. The CDR3 DNA sequence: TGTGCCAGCAGCTTGGGGGGGGTGGTCAGGGTCACTGAAGCTTTCTTT. Its translation: CASSLGGVVRVTEAFF.

The chain employs TRBV28 and TRBJ1-1, with D unclear. The germline CDR1 and CDR2 sequences are MDHEN and SYDVKM. The ends were cut back, 5 bases at V and 1 base at J, with 11 bases in the middle. The CDR3 covers 14 residues. The CDR3 sequence: CASSPWRENTEAFF. Here the CDR3 DNA reads TGTGCCAGCAGTCCTTGGCGGGAGAACACTGAAGCTTTCTTT. Using reference TRBV28 and TRBJ1-1 for the parts outside the CDR3, the full variable domain is DVKVTQSSRYLVKRTGEKVFLECVQDMDHENMFWYRQDPGLGLRLIYFSYDVKMKEKGDIPEGYSVSREKKERFSLILESASTNQTSMYLCASSPWRENTEAFFGQGTRLTVV.

The chain is built from TRBV7-8 and TRBJ2-7; 11 nucleotides agree with TRBD1. This CDR3 spans 14 amino acids. The germline V gene has CDR1 SGHVS and CDR2 FQNEAQ. The V segment lost 3 bases and the J segment 6 bases; nucleotides outside the gene matches: 4. The CDR3 bases are TGTGCCAGCAGCTTTGGGACAGGGGGTCGCGAGCAGTACTTC. The encoded protein is CASSFGTGGREQYF.

The chain links TRBV10-1 to TRBJ2-2; TRBD1 might be the D (5 bases). The V and J ends lost 3 bases and 3 bases respectively, with 5 bases between them. CDR3 length: 13 residues. Germline values: CDR1 WNHNN, CDR2 SYGVQD (reference sequence). The CDR3 here is CASSDRDTGELFF. The CDR3 coding sequence is TGCGCCAGCAGTGACAGGGACACCGGGGAGCTGTTTTTT.

The chain combines TRBV6-1 with TRBJ2-3; tentatively, D is TRBD2 (7 bases). The germline V and J ends were trimmed by 2 bases and 3 bases, with 24 bases remaining between them. This CDR3 is built from 19 residues. CDR1 and CDR2 from the germline V gene are MNHNS and SASEGT. CDR3 protein: CASSEPVVGGRVRTDTQYF. In nucleotides, the CDR3 is TGTGCCAGCAGTGAACCGGTAGTCGGGGGGCGAGTGAGAACAGATACGCAGTATTTT.

This chain uses TRBV11-2 with TRBJ1-4; 8 nucleotides align to TRBD1. The CDR3 has 16 residues. With V trimmed by 2 bases and J by 11 bases, 13 bases remained unmatched. Germline loops: CDR1 SGHAT, CDR2 FQNNGV. CDR3 coding DNA: TGTGCCAGCAGCTTAAGGCCGGGACAGGTACGGAGGAAACTGTTTTTT. Translating it yields CASSLRPGQVRRKLFF.

This chain connects TRBV28 to TRBJ1-1; TRBD1 matches at 11 bases. There are 13 residues in the CDR3. V was pared by 7 bases and J by 4 bases, with 2 bases of the junction left unmatched. Germline V gene sequence: CDR1 MDHEN, CDR2 SYDVKM. DNA for the CDR3: TGTGCCAGCACGGGGACAGGGGGCACTGAAGCTTTCTTT. Its translation is CASTGTGGTEAFF.

This chain links TRBV15 with TRBJ2-6, with TRBD1 identical over 10 bases. The J segment lost 3 bases and the V segment lost 8 bases, leaving 13 bases of the junction unmatched. Germline-derived CDR1 and CDR2 are LNHNV and YYDKDF (reference sequence). CDR3 length: 18 residues. The CDR3 DNA reads as TGTGCCACCTCCCGACCCCGACAGGGGGCGGGTGGGGCCAACGTCCTGACTTTC. Translated: CATSRPRQGAGGANVLTF.

V is TRBV6-6 and J is TRBJ1-6; possible D gene TRBD1, 5 bases. Trimming took off 4 bases at V and 7 bases at J, with 14 bases between the two ends. The CDR3 runs 15 residues. Germline CDR1 MNHNY, CDR2 SVGAGI (reference sequence). CDR3 nucleotide sequence: TGTGCCAGCAGTTTGGACGGGACGCTAAATTCACCCCTCCACTTT. Residues: CASSLDGTLNSPLHF.

V gene TRBV2 combines with J gene TRBJ2-7; 8 bases fit TRBD1. CDR3 length equals 13 residues. The V gene's germline CDR1 is SNHLY and CDR2 FYNNEI. Trimming took 7 bases from V and 4 from J; bases not matched to a gene: 6. This chain's CDR3 is CASTRTGPYEQYF. DNA for the CDR3: TGTGCCAGCACCCGGACAGGGCCGTACGAGCAGTACTTC.

The table lists this clone with a count of one. The chain has TRBV19 and TRBJ1-4; D is possibly TRBD1 (6 bases). The CDR3 spans 14 residues. The germline V gene encodes CDR1 LNHDA and CDR2 SQIVND (reference sequence). V lost 4 bases, J lost 6 bases, and 12 bases lay in between. The CDR3 DNA reads as TGTGCCAGTAGTAAAAGGGCAGGGGATGAAAAACTGTTTTTT. Its protein product is CASSKRAGDEKLFF. Together with reference TRBV19 and TRBJ1-4, the CDR3 gives the full variable domain: DGGITQSPKYLFRKEGQNVTLSCEQNLNHDAMYWYRQDPGQGLRLIYYSQIVNDFQKGDIAEGYSVSREKKESFPLTVTSAQKNPTAFYLCASSKRAGDEKLFFGSGTQLSVL.

This rearrangement joins TRBV3-1 (or the pseudogene TRBV3-2) to TRBJ2-4, with 9 bases fitting TRBD2. V lost 11 bases, J lost 6 bases, and 14 bases stayed unmatched. Per the germline V gene, CDR1 is LGHDT and CDR2 is YNNKEL (reference sequence). The CDR3 loop spans 15 amino acids. The CDR3: CAAREGRGGLNIQYF. The DNA for the CDR3 is TGTGCCGCTAGAGAAGGGCGGGGGGGCCTAAACATTCAGTACTTC.

The chain uses TRBV2 and TRBJ1-5; 7 bases match TRBD1. This CDR3 region has 14 residues. Germline V lookup: CDR1 SNHLY, CDR2 FYNNEI. V lost 7 bases and J lost 9; bases outside the gene matches: 12. The CDR3 DNA sequence: TGTGCCAGCACCAAAGGACAGGTCGGGTGGCCCCAGCATTTT. It specifies CASTKGQVGWPQHF.

The genes are TRBV5-1 and TRBJ1-5; a weak D match, TRBD1 (6 bases). The germline V and J ends were trimmed by 10 bases and 1 base, with 15 bases remaining between them. Per germline, CDR1 SGHRS and CDR2 YFSETQ. The CDR3 runs 14 residues. CDR3 protein: CARGGGQSNQPQHF. DNA of the CDR3: TGCGCCCGCGGGGGGGGGCAGAGCAATCAGCCCCAGCATTTT.

For the CDR3, the DNA is TGTGCCAGCAGCCCTGACTGGAACACTGAAGCTTTCTTT. Translated, it gives CASSPDWNTEAFF. The chain employs TRBV7-3 and TRBJ1-1; D call uncertain. Germline lookup yields CDR1 SGHTA and CDR2 FQGTGA. This CDR3 is built from 13 residues. Trimming left V 5 bases short and J 1 base short, with 8 bases between.

The chain has TRBV28 and TRBJ2-1, with D hard to call. The CDR3 has 13 amino acids. Germline CDR1 is MDHEN and CDR2 is SYDVKM. V was trimmed by 2 bases and J by 3 bases, leaving 5 bases between them. CDR3 DNA: TGTGCCAGCAGTTTAGGCGACTACAATGAGCAGTTCTTC. Amino acid sequence: CASSLGDYNEQFF.

CDR3 nucleotide sequence: TGTGCCAGCTCACCACTCTCCGGACGTGATGGCTACACCTTC. Amino acid sequence: CASSPLSGRDGYTF. The gene calls are TRBV18 and TRBJ1-2; D remains unclear. The CDR3 is 14 amino acids. V lost 1 base and J lost 6, with 12 bases in between. The germline CDR1 and CDR2 sequences are KGHSH and LQKENI.